This is a list of T cell receptor beta chains from one sample in a study of regulatory T cells in long-lasting Graves disease. TCRdb ran MiXCR on the multiplex PCR reads and lists one entry per CDR3 protein. The data contain 600,000 to 850,000 distinct CDR3 sequences, approximately 29% of them seen just once; the ten biggest clones take up roughly 41%. This sample comprised peripheral blood mononuclear cells (PBMCs), obtained when the disease was refractory, from a patient treated with antithyroid drugs. The receptors originated from a female donor with Graves disease. Each CDR3 is given with its conserved first and last residue. The D gene is left open where the match is weak. Some rows have no size entry. The others give once, few or many, or a class for an expanded clone.

>TRBV20-1|TRBJ1-5|TRBD1|13|-
TGCAGTGCGATCGGACAGGTAGGACAGCCCCAGCATTTT
CSAIGQVGQPQHF
>TRBV20-1|TRBJ1-1|TRBD1|13|few
TGCAGTGGCAAACCAGGGGGAGGCACTGAAGCTTTCTTT
CSGKPGGGTEAFF
>TRBV12-5|TRBJ2-5|-|12|few
TGTGCTAGTGGTTTTCAGTCAGAGACCCAGTACTTC
CASGFQSETQYF
>TRBV6-5|TRBJ1-5|TRBD1|17|-
TGTGCCAGCAGTTACTTCGCAGGGGGCAACAGGAATCAGCCCCAGCATTTT
CASSYFAGGNRNQPQHF
>TRBV20-1|TRBJ2-7|-|16|-
TGCAGTGCTCCACCCGCTCCTACCTGCCGGCCCTACGAGCAGTACTTC
CSAPPAPTCRPYEQYF
>TRBV29-1|TRBJ2-5|-|11|-
TGCAGCGTTGTTCGGGGGGAGACCCAGTACTTC
CSVVRGETQYF
>TRBV19|TRBJ1-1|-|13|-
TGTGCCAGTAGGGGAGGCCCGAACACTGAAGCTTTCTTT
CASRGGPNTEAFF
>TRBV20-1|TRBJ2-3|-|15|-
TGCAGTGCTAGAGAGGAGGCGCTTGGCACAGATACGCAGTATTTT
CSAREEALGTDTQYF
>TRBV10-3|TRBJ1-1|-|13|-
TGTGCCATCAGTGTGGAAGGCAGTTCTGAAGCTTTCTTT
CAISVEGSSEAFF
>TRBV24-1|TRBJ1-5|-|14|-
TGTGCCACCAGTGAAGCCGGGACCAATCAGCCCCAGCATTTT
CATSEAGTNQPQHF
>TRBV19|TRBJ2-7|-|16|few
TGTGCCAGTAGCCGTGACTCGGGAAGCGTAAGCTACGAGCAGTACTTC
CASSRDSGSVSYEQYF
>TRBV28|TRBJ2-7|-|13|few
TGTGCCAGCACCAGAGCCGTTCCTGGCGAGCAGTACTTC
CASTRAVPGEQYF
>TRBV11-2|TRBJ2-7|TRBD2|14|-
TGTGCCAGCAGCTTAGGCGGGGGGCCGGACGAGCAGTACTTC
CASSLGGGPDEQYF
>TRBV5-4|TRBJ1-4|-|16|-
TGTGCCAGCAGCTTGGGGGCGACCGCAACTAATGAAAAACTGTTTTTT
CASSLGATATNEKLFF
>TRBV12-3/TRBV12-4|TRBJ2-1|-|15|many
TGTGCCAGCAGTTGGTGGGAGAGCTCCTACAATGAGCAGTTCTTC
CASSWWESSYNEQFF
>TRBV7-9|TRBJ1-1|-|15|-
TGTGCCAGCAGCTTAGTAACCAGGGGAGTAACTGAAGCTTTCTTT
CASSLVTRGVTEAFF
>TRBV7-9|TRBJ1-4|TRBD1|15|-
TGTGCCAGCAGCCGCACAGGGGGATTTAATGAAAAACTGTTTTTT
CASSRTGGFNEKLFF
>TRBV28|TRBJ1-1|-|14|-
TGTGCCAGCAGTTTCTCGGCAAAGACGCTGAAGGCTTTCTTT
CASSFSAKTLKAFF
>TRBV3-1|TRBJ2-1|TRBD2|20|-
TGTGCCAGCAGCCCCTATTGGAGACTAGCGGGAGGGGCAGCCTACAATGAGCAGTTCTTC
CASSPYWRLAGGAAYNEQFF
>TRBV10-1|TRBJ1-1|TRBD1|14|-
TGCGCCAGCAGTCCAGCTACAGGGGGCAACGGAGCTTTCTTT
CASSPATGGNGAFF
>TRBV2|TRBJ1-2|-|13|-
TGTGCCAGCAGCCAGGGGAAAGAGCATGGCTACACCTTC
CASSQGKEHGYTF
>TRBV12-5|TRBJ1-5|TRBD1|14|few
TGTGCTAGTGGTACCCAGGGGGCTGGTCAGCCCCAGCATTTT
CASGTQGAGQPQHF
>TRBV12-3/TRBV12-4|TRBJ2-7|-|12|-
TGTGCCAGCAGTTTGGAGAACTACGAGCAGTACTTC
CASSLENYEQYF
>TRBV5-4|TRBJ1-4|-|15|-
TGTGCCAGCAGCGTAAGGACCGGTCCTGGCGAAAAACTGTTTTTT
CASSVRTGPGEKLFF
>TRBV10-3|TRBJ1-1|TRBD1|17|-
TGTGCCATCAGTGAGTCCGGGCTCGGACAGGGGGTCACTGAAGCTTTCTTT
CAISESGLGQGVTEAFF
>TRBV15|TRBJ2-7|-|14|few
TGTGCCACCAGCAGAGGGGCACAAAACTACGAGCAGTACTTC
CATSRGAQNYEQYF
>TRBV28|TRBJ2-7|TRBD2|15|many
TGTGCCAGCAGTTTATCGGGGGGAAGTGTCTACGAGCAGTACTTC
CASSLSGGSVYEQYF
>TRBV7-8|TRBJ1-2|-|14|few
TGTGCCAGCAGCTTAATGCAGAGACTTTCAGGCTACACCTTC
CASSLMQRLSGYTF
>TRBV7-3|TRBJ2-5|TRBD2|14|-
TGTGCCAGCAGCTCTGGGACTAGCGTCGAGACCCAGTACTTC
CASSSGTSVETQYF
>TRBV12-3/TRBV12-4|TRBJ2-5|TRBD1|14|-
TGTGCCAGCAGTGTGACAGGGGGTCAAGAGACCCAGTACTTC
CASSVTGGQETQYF
>TRBV9|TRBJ1-4|TRBD1|15|few
TGTGCCAGCAGCGGACTGGGACAGGGAAATGAAAAACTGTTTTTT
CASSGLGQGNEKLFF
>TRBV19|TRBJ1-5|-|19|few
TGTGCCAGTAGTATCGGCAAGGCAGGGGATTTATTCAGCAATCAGCCCCAGCATTTT
CASSIGKAGDLFSNQPQHF
>TRBV5-6|TRBJ1-5|-|15|few
TGTGCCAGCAGCTTGTTTGGGGGGCAGGATCAGCCCCAGCATTTT
CASSLFGGQDQPQHF
>TRBV7-2|TRBJ2-7|-|10|many
TGTGCCACATTCCCGGGGGAGCAGTACTTC
CATFPGEQYF
>TRBV7-9|TRBJ1-5|-|17|-
TGTGCCAGCAGCGGAGTTTCAAGGGGTCTTAACAATCAGCCCCAGCATTTT
CASSGVSRGLNNQPQHF
>TRBV29-1|TRBJ1-5|-|14|few
TGCAGCGTTGCCACGGGCAATAGCAATCAGCCCCAGCATTTT
CSVATGNSNQPQHF
>TRBV7-9|TRBJ1-1|-|14|few
TGTGCCAGCAGCTTAGGGACAGCCAGGACTGAAGCTTTCTTT
CASSLGTARTEAFF
>TRBV29-1|TRBJ1-1|TRBD1|13|many
TGCAGCGTTGGATCCCCGGGGACAGGTGAAGCTTTCTTT
CSVGSPGTGEAFF
>TRBV19|TRBJ1-2|-|13|-
TGTGCCAGTAGTATACGCAGCACGGGAGGCTACACCTTC
CASSIRSTGGYTF
>TRBV6-1|TRBJ2-2|-|16|few
TGTGCCAGCACCCCCCGGGACTTTTCGAACACCGGGGAGCTGTTTTTT
CASTPRDFSNTGELFF
>TRBV11-2|TRBJ2-3|TRBD2|19|-
TGTGCCAGCAGCTTAAGGGGGACTAGCGGGAGAGGCAGCACAGATACGCAGTATTTT
CASSLRGTSGRGSTDTQYF
>TRBV7-3|TRBJ1-6|TRBD1|17|-
TGTGCCAGCACCCAAGGGACAGCCCGCTCCTATAATTCACCCCTCCACTTT
CASTQGTARSYNSPLHF
>TRBV6-1|TRBJ1-4|TRBD1|16|-
TGTGCCAGCAGTGAAGGGACAGGGGGCAGAGGTGAAAAACTGTTTTTT
CASSEGTGGRGEKLFF
>TRBV6-1|TRBJ1-1|-|15|few
TGTGCCAGCAGATATTCAGGGGACATGAACACTGAAGCTTTCTTT
CASRYSGDMNTEAFF
>TRBV6-1|TRBJ1-2|TRBD1|14|few
TGTGCCAGCAGTCCGCGGACAGGGGCAAAGGGCTACACCTTC
CASSPRTGAKGYTF
>TRBV19|TRBJ1-2|-|13|few
TGTGCCAGTAGTATACGTTCAGGGGATGGCTACACCTTC
CASSIRSGDGYTF
>TRBV7-3|TRBJ1-2|-|14|-
TGTGCCAGCAGCTTAATTAAGACAGTGGATGGCTACACCTTC
CASSLIKTVDGYTF
>TRBV11-2|TRBJ2-2|TRBD2|20|many
TGTGCCAGCAGCTTAGGACAGAGACTAGCGGGAGGGCGTAACACCGGGGAGCTGTTTTTT
CASSLGQRLAGGRNTGELFF
>TRBV6-1|TRBJ1-3|TRBD1|16|-
TGTGCCAGCAGGAGCACCGGGACAGGGGCTGGAAACACCATATATTTT
CASRSTGTGAGNTIYF
>TRBV28|TRBJ1-5|-|14|-
TGTGCCAGCAGGCAGACAGATAGCAATCAGCCCCAGCATTTT
CASRQTDSNQPQHF
>TRBV20-1|TRBJ1-5|-|15|-
TGCAGTGCTAGGAGGACAGAGGAAAGCAATCAGCCCCAGCATTTT
CSARRTEESNQPQHF
>TRBV29-1|TRBJ2-2|-|13|-
TGCAGCGTTCGACTCCTGAACACCGGGGAGCTGTTTTTT
CSVRLLNTGELFF